This TCR beta chain was documented in a study of memory CD4+ T cells and cytomegalovirus serostatus. Study-wide background: Of the healthy Belgian adults, 9 or 10 were CMV seropositive and 20 to 25 seronegative. Study-wide findings and caveats: Suggested: most of the CMV-linked TCR signature lies in CD4+ memory cells. About two fifths of the roughly 160 known CMV-associated TCRbeta sequences appeared in CD4+ memory.

For this clone: Its cognate antigen is unknown.

Profiled with immunoSEQ multiplex PCR; TCRdb holds only in-frame clones, not every one. The data show just under 95,000 clones, about 80% seen once. The sort gate was single viable CD3+CD4+CD8-CD45RO+ cells for memory CD4+ T cells. Total CD4+ T cells were enriched by CD4 positive selection. The clonotype was recovered from an adult in good health and CMV-seropositive. Sequencing input: memory CD4+ T cells from blood.

The CDR3 DNA sequence: TGTGCCAGCAGCGTAGAAAAGGTCCTGAACACTGAAGCTTTCTTT. Translating gives CASSVEKVLNTEAFF. The rearrangement links TRBV9 to TRBJ1-1; D gene unclear. Germline assignment: CDR1 SGDLS and CDR2 YYNGEE. The V end was cut by 0 bases, the J end by 0 bases, with 9 bases between. The CDR3 spans 15 residues.